This TCR beta chain was sequenced for a study of T cells after yellow fever vaccination. Trimming cost V 4 bases and J 0 bases; bases outside gene matches: 11. The CDR3 sequence is 18 residues long. The germline V gene has CDR1 SGHDT and CDR2 YYEEEE. A single record per CDR3 protein comes from TCRdb applying MiXCR to the 5' RACE reads. Among around 310,000 distinct CDR3 sequences listed, approximately 4% were seen once. This clonotype was found a few times. Sequenced here: PBMCs, sampled 15 days after the yellow fever booster vaccination. This TCR came from a man younger than 35 who received the YFV17D yellow fever vaccine. The chain recombines TRBV5-6 with TRBJ2-3, with 10 positions matching TRBD1. DNA of the CDR3: TGTGCCAGCAGCATAGACAGGGGGCCCCCCTCTAGCACAGATACGCAGTATTTT. Translated: CASSIDRGPPSSTDTQYF.